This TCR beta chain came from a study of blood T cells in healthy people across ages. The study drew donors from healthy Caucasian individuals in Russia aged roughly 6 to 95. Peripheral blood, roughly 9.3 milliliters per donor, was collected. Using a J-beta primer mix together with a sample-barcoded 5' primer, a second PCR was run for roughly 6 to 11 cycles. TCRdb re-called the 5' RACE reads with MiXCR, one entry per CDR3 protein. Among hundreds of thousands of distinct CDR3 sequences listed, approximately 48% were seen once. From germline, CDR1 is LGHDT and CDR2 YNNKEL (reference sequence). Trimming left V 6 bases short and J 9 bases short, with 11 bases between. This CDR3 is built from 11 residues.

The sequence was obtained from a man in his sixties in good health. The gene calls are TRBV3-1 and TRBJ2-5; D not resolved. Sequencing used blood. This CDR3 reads CASREAGAQYF. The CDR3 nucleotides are TGTGCCAGCAGAGAGGCTGGGGCCCAGTACTTC.